One sample yielded the 30 T cell receptor delta chains listed below, sequenced in a study of γδ T cells in repeated Plasmodium falciparum infection. TCRdb re-called the multiplex PCR reads via CATT. This table holds approximately 60,000 delta-chain clones, around 1.8% found once. Vgamma9/Vdelta2+ and Vdelta2-negative gammadelta T cells were flow-sorted from PBMC for bulk sequencing. Sequenced sample: gamma-delta T cells from blood. The receptors here all came from a pool of human donors (malaria-infected and uninfected, not separated).

This clone was seen many times. There is a difference at residue 13 between the TCRdb protein and the DNA translation, so the protein given here was translated from the DNA. This rearrangement joins TRDV1 to TRDJ1; 13 bases agree with TRDD3. The germline gives CDR1 TSWWSYY, CDR2 QGS. With V trimmed by 1 base and J by 4 bases, 21 bases remained unmatched. This CDR3 comprises 22 residues. The CDR3 sequence: CALGEPFPPILGDTRTDDKLIF. DNA for the CDR3: TGTGCTCTTGGGGAACCTTTTCCCCCTATACTGGGGGATACGCGGACGGACGATAAACTCATCTTT.

Notes on this clone: The protein given by TCRdb reflects a much larger clone and differs at residue 4 from this DNA's translation, likely from a read error; the protein shown is the DNA's translation. This sequence joins TRDV1 and TRDJ1; TRDD3 matches 10 bases. There are 21 residues in the CDR3. Germline values: CDR1 TSWWSYY, CDR2 QGS. CDR3 bases: TGTGCTCTTGAGGAATGCCACCTAGACCGCGGGGGATACGGGTACACCGATAAACTCATCTTT. Translated: CALEECHLDRGGYGYTDKLIF.

This clone was counted a few times. TCRdb assigns this DNA the protein of a much larger clone, which departs from its translation at residue 7; this likely reflects a read error, and the protein shown comes from translating the DNA. The chain has TRDV1 and TRDJ1, with TRDD3 matching 9 bases. V was clipped by 4 bases and J by 1 base; unmatched bases: 19. CDR3 size: 20 residues. Germline assignment: CDR1 TSWWSYY and CDR2 QGS. This CDR3 is CALGAPRRLGDCPSTDKLIF. Here the CDR3 DNA reads TGTGCTCTTGGGGCCCCTCGACGTCTGGGGGATTGCCCGAGCACCGATAAACTCATCTTT.

This sequence joins TRDV1 and TRDJ2; D possibly corresponds to TRDD3 (6 bases). TCRdb is silent on the J gene; assignment here came from matching the DNA to germline. The CDR3 is 18 residues long. The germline V and J ends were trimmed by 1 base and 6 bases, with 21 bases remaining between them. Germline loops: CDR1 TSWWSYY, CDR2 QGS. The CDR3 reads CALGEQVGWGSLSAQLFF. The CDR3 DNA reads TGTGCTCTTGGGGAACAAGTCGGTTGGGGGTCCTTGTCAGCACAACTCTTCTTT.

This clone was observed many times. This likely came from a read error, as a far larger clone is one base away. The sample holds other DNA sequences that translate to the same CDR3. V gene TRDV1 combines with J gene TRDJ1; 9 positions match TRDD3. The germline V gene has CDR1 TSWWSYY and CDR2 QGS. This CDR3 is built from 20 residues. The CDR3 here is CALGERNQGDTLLDTDKLIF. CDR3 nucleotide sequence: TGTGCTCTTGGGGAACGGAATCAGGGGGATACTCTCCTTGACACCGATAAACTTATCTTT.

This clone has just a few counts. TCRdb attributes to this sequence the protein of a much larger clone, which differs from the DNA translation at residue 10; a read error is likely, and the protein displayed is translated from the DNA. The chain employs TRDV1 and TRDJ1; 10 bases are shared with TRDD3. No J segment appears in TCRdb, so it was assigned here by matching the sequence to germline. Germline loops: CDR1 TSWWSYY, CDR2 QGS. The CDR3 extends over 22 amino acids. With 0 bases clipped from V and 0 bases from J, the junction kept 19 bases outside the gene matches. The CDR3, as DNA: TGTGCTCTTGGGGAACTAAGCTACAACATCTTACTGGGGGATGCTTACACCGATAAACTCATCTTT. Residues: CALGELSYNILLGDAYTDKLIF.

As for this clone: The likely explanation is a read error, given a far larger clone one base away. Other DNA sequences from this sample encode an identical CDR3 as well. The chain employs TRDV1 and TRDJ1, with 9 bases matching TRDD3. Germline lookup yields CDR1 TSWWSYY and CDR2 QGS. This CDR3 is 22 amino acids long. The V gene end was trimmed by 3 bases and the J gene end by 2 bases; junction bases not matched to a gene: 25. This CDR3 reads CALGDGLPLLGDTKRGTDKLIF. The CDR3 nucleotides read TGTGCTCTTGGGGATGGCCTTCCCCTACTGGGGGACACAAAAAGGGGGACCGATAAACTCATCTTT.

This clone was recorded many times. One base separates it from a far larger clone, so it is likely a read error. Other DNA sequences within the sample encode an identical CDR3. The gene calls are TRDV1 and TRDJ1; 10 nucleotides match TRDD3. CDR1 and CDR2 from the germline V gene are TSWWSYY and QGS. The CDR3 has 21 amino acids. CDR3 in amino acids: CALGELVPPRGWGIHTDKLIF. The CDR3 coding sequence is TGTGCCCTTGGGGAACTTGTACCCCCCCGGGGATGGGGGATACACACCGATAAACTCATCTTT.

Turning to this clone: This DNA translates differently at residue 5 from the TCRdb protein, which is that of a much larger clone; a read error is likely, and the protein shown is the DNA's own translation. The chain uses TRDV2 and TRDJ3; 13 bases are a match to TRDD3. J was trimmed by 0 bases and V by 2 bases; bases with no gene match: 3. The length of the CDR3 is 19 residues. Germline CDR1 and CDR2: GEAIGNYY and EKD. CDR3 residues: CACDILGDTSSWDTRQMFF. In nucleotides, the CDR3 is TGTGCCTGTGACATACTGGGGGATACGAGCTCCTGGGACACCCGACAGATGTTTTTC.

This clone was detected many times. A read error may be the cause here, since a much bigger clone is one base away. This sequence joins TRDV2 and TRDJ1; TRDD3 agrees at 8 bases. V shed 0 bases and J 0 bases; nucleotides not matched to a gene: 8. CDR1 and CDR2 from the germline V gene are GEAIGNYY and EKD. This CDR3 is 17 amino acids long. CDR3 residues: CACDTVSGIRDTDKLIF. DNA of the CDR3: TGTGCCTGTGACACCGTCTCCGGGATACGAGACACCGATAAACTCATCTTT.

The sample holds a few counts of this clone. The protein in TCRdb stems from a much larger clone and differs at residue 11 from this DNA's translation, likely a read error; here the protein is translated from the DNA. The chain couples TRDV1 to TRDJ1; perhaps TRDD3 as D (6 bases). The J gene, absent from TCRdb, was called here by matching the DNA to germline. Trimming removed 2 bases at V and 0 bases at J, with 28 bases between. This CDR3 comprises 21 residues. CDR1 TSWWSYY and CDR2 QGS come from the germline V gene. CDR3 bases: TGTGCTCTTGGGGAATCTTTTCCCAACCGGCGGCTGGGGAGATACACCGATAAACTCATCTTT. Amino acid sequence: CALGESFPNRRLGRYTDKLIF.

This clone was found a few times. TCRdb assigns this DNA the protein of a much larger clone, which departs from its translation at residue 20; this likely reflects a read error, and the protein shown comes from translating the DNA. The chain has TRAV38-2/DV8 and TRDJ1; no firm D call. The length of the CDR3 is 26 residues. Germline lookup yields CDR1 TSESDYY and CDR2 QEAYKQQN. Trimming took 7 bases from V and 0 from J, leaving 49 bases between them. The DNA of the CDR3 is TGTGCTTATCGGGCGTACCTAGCGCTCCTGCCTCCCGGGTCAAAAGTGGTATTCAGGCACACCGATAAACTCATCTTT. It is translated as CAYRAYLALLPPGSKVVFRHTDKLIF.

On this clone itself: TCRdb records a much larger clone's protein for this DNA, with a difference at residue 4 that likely arises from a read error; the protein given is the translation of the DNA. The chain couples TRDV2 to TRDJ1; D uncertain. Trimming removed 3 bases from V and 8 bases from J, with 18 bases in between. The CDR3 consists of 14 residues. The germline CDR1 and CDR2 sequences are GEAIGNYY and EKD. This CDR3 is CACDPGTEALKLIF. As DNA, the CDR3 is TGTGCCTGTGACCCAGGTACTGAGGCCCTAAAACTCATCTTT.

Remarks on this clone: A far larger clone is only one base removed, so a read error is likely. Other DNA sequences of this sample code for an identical CDR3. The V call is TRDV2, the J call TRDJ3; 9 bases map to TRDD3. TCRdb offers no J gene call, so here the DNA was matched to germline to obtain one. Germline trimming cut 0 bases from V and 2 bases from J; bases unmatched to any gene: 13. Germline V CDR1 and CDR2: GEAIGNYY, EKD. The CDR3 extends over 21 amino acids. CDR3 bases: TGTGCCTGTGACACCGGCGGGCTGCTGGGGGATCGCGCCTGGGACACCCGACAGATGTTTTTC. The encoded protein is CACDTGGLLGDRAWDTRQMFF.

There are many counts of this clone. TCRdb pairs this DNA with a much larger clone's protein that differs at residue 14, likely a read error; the protein shown was translated from the DNA. The chain joins TRDV1 to TRDJ1; 8 nucleotides match TRDD3. From germline, CDR1 is TSWWSYY and CDR2 QGS. This CDR3 contains 18 residues. CDR3 nucleotide sequence: TGTGCTCTTGGGGAACTAAAATGGGGGATGTCCGACACCGGTAAACTCATCTTT. Residues: CALGELKWGMSDTGKLIF.

Concerning this clone itself: TCRdb assigns this DNA the protein of a much larger clone, which departs from its translation at residue 7; this likely reflects a read error, and the protein shown comes from translating the DNA. This rearrangement joins TRDV1 to TRDJ1; 11 nucleotides match TRDD3. The J gene, left out of TCRdb, was set here by checking the DNA against germline. This CDR3 has 20 amino acids. Germline V gives CDR1 TSWWSYY, CDR2 QGS. Losses at the gene ends were 0 bases for V and 0 bases for J; bases not matched to a gene: 12. The CDR3 DNA is TGTGCTCTTGGGGAACTCTTGGAATACTGGGGGATAGGGTACACCGATAAACTCATCTTT. The encoded protein is CALGELLEYWGIGYTDKLIF.

This clone was found a few times. The TCRdb record carries a much larger clone's protein, which differs from this DNA's translation at residue 18; a read error is the likely cause, and the protein listed here is the DNA translation. The chain combines TRDV1 with TRDJ1; 12 bases are a match to TRDD3. The J gene, left out of TCRdb, was set here by checking the DNA against germline. The junction had 27 bases not matched to a gene; V was cut back by 4 bases and J by 3 bases. The CDR3 contains 23 residues. Germline lookup yields CDR1 TSWWSYY and CDR2 QGS. CDR3 nucleotides: TGTGCTCTTGGGGCGCGACTTCCTATCCCGTACTGGGGGATACCGAACTTTGCCGATAAACTCATCTTT. It is translated as CALGARLPIPYWGIPNFADKLIF.

This clone was seen more than once but under ten times. The TCRdb protein comes from a much larger clone and disagrees with this DNA's translation at residue 21, likely due to a read error; the protein given here is derived from the DNA. The CDR3: CALGAFTFLRAGRWRGYTDKPIF. The CDR3 nucleotides are TGTGCTCTTGGGGCTTTTACCTTCCTACGTGCTGGGAGATGGAGGGGATACACCGATAAACCCATCTTT. The V gene call reads TRDV1; no J gene was called; the table's D call TRDD3 went unverified against the DNA. Germline lookup yields CDR1 TSWWSYY and CDR2 QGS. The CDR3 totals 23 residues.

This clone appeared many times. The TCRdb protein, from a much larger clone, departs from this DNA's translation at residue 9, likely by read error; the protein shown derives from the DNA. V and J are TRDV2 and TRDJ1; 8 bases are shared with TRDD3. From germline, CDR1 is GEAIGNYY and CDR2 EKD. With V trimmed by 0 bases and J by 3 bases, 8 bases remained unmatched. The CDR3 runs 16 residues. The CDR3 here is CACDTVGGSASDKLIF. The DNA of the CDR3 is TGTGCCTGTGACACCGTTGGGGGATCCGCATCCGATAAACTCATCTTT.

This clone occurred a few times. TCRdb assigns this DNA the protein of a much larger clone, which departs from its translation at residue 24; this likely reflects a read error, and the protein shown comes from translating the DNA. No J gene was assigned, while the V gene was called as TRDV3; TRDD3 reflects the table's D call only, with no check against the DNA. From germline, CDR1 is TVYSNPD and CDR2 GDNSRS (reference sequence). This CDR3 comprises 26 residues. This CDR3 is CAFNDLTLFETTDVGDSSWDTRQVFF. The CDR3 region has the DNA TGTGCCTTTAATGATCTAACCCTCTTCGAGACTACTGATGTGGGGGACAGCTCCTGGGACACCCGACAGGTGTTTTTC.

As to this clone: TCRdb shows a much larger clone's protein in place of this DNA's translation, and the two differ at residue 13, likely through a read error; the protein shown is translated from the DNA. The genes are TRDV1 and TRDJ1; the D gene is possibly TRDD3 (6 bases). No J gene is reported in TCRdb; it was inferred here by comparing the DNA with germline. The ends were cut back, 2 bases at V and 1 base at J, with 29 bases in the middle. Germline CDR1 reads TSWWSYY; CDR2 reads QGS. This CDR3 comprises 21 residues. In nucleotides, the CDR3 is TGTGCTCTTGGGGAATTTAGCCCAGCACACCGGGGATCCAGATTCACCGATAAACTCATCTTT. As protein: CALGEFSPAHRGSRFTDKLIF.

This clone was counted ten times or more. The protein recorded in TCRdb matches a much larger clone and deviates from this DNA's translation at residue 13, suggesting a read error; the protein here is obtained by translating the DNA. This same CDR3 is encoded by further DNA sequences in the sample. The chain employs TRDV1 and TRDJ1; no reliable D call. Trimming removed 5 bases at V and 0 bases at J, with 31 bases between. CDR3 length: 21 amino acids. Germline V gene lookup returns CDR1 TSWWSYY and CDR2 QGS. The CDR3 bases are TGTGCTCTTGGGAACACTTACGGCTGGTGTGGAAAATGCCTTTACACCGATAAACTCATCTTT. Translated, it gives CALGNTYGWCGKCLYTDKLIF.

This clone was seen a handful of times. For this DNA, TCRdb reports the protein of a much larger clone, which diverges at residue 6, most likely from a read error; the protein presented here is translated directly from the DNA. The chain couples TRDV1 to TRDJ1; 9 nucleotides align to TRDD3. The J gene, left out of TCRdb, was set here by checking the DNA against germline. The J segment lost 3 bases and the V segment lost 1 base, leaving 9 bases of the junction unmatched. The CDR3 sequence is 17 residues long. Germline values: CDR1 TSWWSYY, CDR2 QGS. The CDR3 bases are TGTGCTCTTGGGGAACCCTCCGGTACTGGGGGACCCGATAAACTCATCTTT. It codes for CALGEPSGTGGPDKLIF.

As to this clone: The TCRdb record carries a much larger clone's protein, which differs from this DNA's translation at residue 4; a read error is the likely cause, and the protein listed here is the DNA translation. The same CDR3 arises from other DNA sequences in this sample as well. The chain has TRDV2 and TRDJ1; 11 nucleotides match TRDD3. V lost 7 bases and J lost 3; bases outside the gene matches: 12. From germline, CDR1 is GEAIGNYY and CDR2 EKD. The CDR3 length is 16 residues. CDR3 coding DNA: TGTGCCTGCGTCACCGTTGGGGGATACGCATCCGATAAACTCATCTTT. It codes for CACVTVGGYASDKLIF.

The sample holds a few counts of this clone. The chain recombines TRDV2 with TRDJ1, with TRDD3 identical over 10 bases. With 9 bases clipped from V and 0 bases from J, the junction kept 9 bases outside the gene matches. This CDR3 is built from 15 residues. CDR1 GEAIGNYY and CDR2 EKD come from the germline V gene. Here the CDR3 reads CATVPTGGYTDKLIF. The DNA of the CDR3 is TGTGCCACCGTCCCTACTGGGGGATACACCGATAAACTCATCTTT.

This clone was picked up a small number of times. TCRdb has a much larger clone's protein, which differs at residue 11 from the translation of this DNA, likely because of a read error; what is shown is the protein translated from the DNA. The chain links TRDV1 to TRDJ1; 9 bases are shared with TRDD3. J was trimmed by 5 bases and V by 2 bases; bases with no gene match: 12. In germline, CDR1 is TSWWSYY, CDR2 QGS. The CDR3 has 17 amino acids. The CDR3 loop is CALGEGVGGYNRDKLIF. DNA for the CDR3: TGTGCTCTTGGGGAAGGAGTAGGGGGATACAATAGAGATAAACTCATCTTT.

This clone was detected a few times. A read error is the likely source, as a far larger clone sits one nucleotide away. The same CDR3 arises from other DNA sequences in this sample as well. The chain carries TRDV1 and TRDJ1; 8 positions match TRDD2. The J gene, absent from TCRdb, was called here by matching the DNA to germline. CDR3 size: 21 residues. Per germline, CDR1 TSWWSYY and CDR2 QGS. V trimming: 4 bases; J trimming: 0 bases; junction bases outside the gene matches: 22. CDR3: CALGGFRLPTAGARYTDKLIF. For the CDR3, the DNA is TGTGCTCTTGGGGGTTTTCGGCTTCCTACTGCTGGGGCTAGGTACACCGATAAACTCATCTTT.

This clone was found many times. TCRdb's protein, taken from a much larger clone, differs from this DNA's translation at residue 12, likely owing to a read error; the protein displayed comes from the DNA. The V call is TRDV1, the J call TRDJ1; possibly TRDD2 for D (5 bases). Germline CDR1 reads TSWWSYY; CDR2 reads QGS. The CDR3 spans 21 residues. The V gene lost 0 bases and the J gene lost 0 bases, with 26 bases spanning the gap. CDR3: CALGELLFAYVAPQYTDKLIF. CDR3 DNA sequence: TGTGCTCTTGGGGAACTACTATTCGCCTACGTTGCTCCGCAGTACACCGATAAACTCATCTTT.

Note on this clone: A read error is likely here: a far larger clone is one base away. This sample also contains other DNA sequences that code for the same CDR3. This chain joins TRDV1 and TRDJ1; 10 bases are a match to TRDD3. The J gene, not given by TCRdb, was assigned here from a germline match of the nucleotide sequence. The J segment lost 1 base and the V segment lost 2 bases, leaving 28 bases of the junction unmatched. The CDR3 contains 24 residues. Looked up from germline, CDR1 is TSWWSYY and CDR2 is QGS. CDR3 amino acids: CALGELASDTGGCRIRRGTDKLIF. CDR3 bases: TGTGCTCTTGGGGAATTGGCCTCCGATACTGGGGGATGCCGGATTAGGAGAGGCACCGATAAACTCATCTTT.

The sample holds a few counts of this clone. TCRdb's protein for this DNA is that of a much larger clone and differs from the translation at residue 3, likely a read error; the protein shown is the DNA translation. The chain couples TRDV1 to TRDJ1; 10 bases are a match to TRDD3. CDR1 is TSWWSYY and CDR2 is QGS in the germline V gene. The CDR3 runs 20 residues. For the CDR3, the DNA is TGTGCTCCTGGGGATGCTCTCTTCGACACTTGGGGGATACATAACGATAAACTCATCTTT. Protein product: CAPGDALFDTWGIHNDKLIF.